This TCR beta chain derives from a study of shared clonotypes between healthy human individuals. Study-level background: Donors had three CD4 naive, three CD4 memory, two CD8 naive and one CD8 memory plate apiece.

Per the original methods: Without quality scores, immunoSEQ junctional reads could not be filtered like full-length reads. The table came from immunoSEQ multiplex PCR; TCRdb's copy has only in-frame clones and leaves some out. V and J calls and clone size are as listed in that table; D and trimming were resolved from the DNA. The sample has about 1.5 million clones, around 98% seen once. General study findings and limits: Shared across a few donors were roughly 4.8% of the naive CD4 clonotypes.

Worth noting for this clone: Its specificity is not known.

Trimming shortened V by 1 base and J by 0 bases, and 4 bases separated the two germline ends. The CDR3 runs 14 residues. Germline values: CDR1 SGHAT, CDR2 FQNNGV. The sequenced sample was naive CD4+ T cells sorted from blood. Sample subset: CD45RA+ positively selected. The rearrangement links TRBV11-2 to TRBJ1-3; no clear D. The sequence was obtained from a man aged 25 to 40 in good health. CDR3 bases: TGTGCCAGCAGCTTAGCCATCTCTGGAAACACCATATATTTT. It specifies CASSLAISGNTIYF.